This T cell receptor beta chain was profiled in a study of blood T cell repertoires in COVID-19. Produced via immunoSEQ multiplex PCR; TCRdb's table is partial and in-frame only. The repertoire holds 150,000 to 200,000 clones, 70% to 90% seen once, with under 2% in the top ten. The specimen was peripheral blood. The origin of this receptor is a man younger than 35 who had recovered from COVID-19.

CDR3 protein: CATSSAGVSYNEQFF. The CDR3 DNA follows: TGTGCCACCAGTTCAGCGGGAGTGAGTTACAATGAGCAGTTCTTC. The chain has TRBV24-1 and TRBJ2-1, with 8 bases that match TRBD2. The junction had 7 bases not matched to a gene; V was cut back by 6 bases and J by 4 bases. The CDR3 is made up of 15 amino acids. Germline values: CDR1 KGHDR, CDR2 SFDVKD.